The text below deals with one T cell receptor beta chain. CD45RO-negative, CCR7-positively selected cells formed the naive CD8 fraction, excluding terminally differentiated effector memory CD45RA+ cells. In the source study's methods: Owing to the provision of junction-only sequences devoid of quality scores by immunoSEQ, filtering differed. Produced via immunoSEQ multiplex PCR; TCRdb's table is partial and in-frame only. V, J and clone size reflect that table, while D and trimming were determined from the DNA. Found here are roughly 770,000 clones, about 96% of them singletons; the top ten hold about 0.25%. Germline loops: CDR1 SEHNR, CDR2 FQNEAQ (reference sequence). The CDR3 consists of 15 residues. Unmatched junction bases numbered 4, after V lost 6 bases and J lost 1 base. This sample is drawn from a study of shared clonotypes between healthy human individuals. The wider study: Participating donors consisted of two women and a few men aged 18 to 49.

This TCR came from a young man in good health. The gene calls are TRBV7-9 and TRBJ2-3; 10 positions match TRBD2. Sequencing was carried out using naive CD8+ T cells sorted from blood. The CDR3 here is CASSASGRGTDTQYF. In DNA, the CDR3 is TGTGCCAGCAGTGCTAGCGGGAGAGGCACAGATACGCAGTATTTT.